Listed here are 18 T cell receptor beta chains from one sample, sequenced in a study of blood T cell repertoires in COVID-19. Using immunoSEQ multiplex PCR, the repertoire was profiled, and TCRdb retains in-frame clones only, with some absent. The sample carries roughly 160,000 clones, 70% to 90% recorded once. Sequenced sample: peripheral blood. These receptors were taken from a man between 18 and 29 years old with acute or convalescent COVID-19.

The rearrangement links TRBV6-1 to TRBJ1-1; 8 nucleotides align to TRBD1. This CDR3 is 16 amino acids long. V gave up 4 bases and J gave up 6 bases; unmatched junction bases: 13. Germline CDR1 is MNHNS and CDR2 is SASEGT. This CDR3 is CASSAPYRQGSAEAFF. CDR3 in DNA: TGTGCCAGCAGTGCCCCCTATAGACAGGGGAGCGCTGAAGCTTTCTTT.

This clone was observed a single time. The V and J genes are TRBV5-1 and TRBJ2-1; tentatively, D is TRBD1 (7 bases). Trimming removed 5 bases from V and 8 bases from J, with 14 bases in between. There are 13 residues in the CDR3. Germline V gene data show CDR1 as SGHRS and CDR2 as YFSETQ. CDR3 sequence reads: CASSPQGGHEQFF. CDR3 bases: TGCGCCAGCAGTCCCCAGGGGGGTCATGAGCAGTTCTTC.

This rearrangement joins TRBV5-5 to TRBJ2-7; 10 nucleotides line up with TRBD1. The CDR3 is 15 residues long. Germline V gene lookup returns CDR1 SGHKS and CDR2 YYEKEE (reference sequence). Unmatched junction bases numbered 6, after V lost 1 base and J lost 5 bases. CDR3 protein: CASSLRTGGIHEQYF. DNA for the CDR3: TGTGCCAGCAGCTTGAGGACAGGGGGTATCCACGAGCAGTACTTC.

The rearrangement links TRBV6-5 to TRBJ2-7; 8 positions agree with TRBD1. Trimming took 4 bases from V and 2 from J; bases not matched to a gene: 1. Germline V gene sequence: CDR1 MNHEY, CDR2 SVGAGI. The CDR3 has 13 amino acids. The chain's CDR3 is CASSLTGAYEQYF. The CDR3 DNA reads TGTGCCAGCAGTTTGACAGGGGCCTACGAGCAGTACTTC.

The CDR3 here is CAWRTGVNGYTF. The CDR3 DNA reads as TGTGCCTGGAGGACAGGGGTTAATGGCTACACCTTC. The chain combines TRBV30 with TRBJ1-2; 8 bases match TRBD1. This CDR3 has 12 amino acids. J was trimmed by 6 bases and V by 3 bases; bases with no gene match: 3. Germline-derived CDR1 and CDR2 are GTSNPN and SVGIG (reference sequence). The full variable domain, its missing parts supplied by reference TRBV30 and TRBJ1-2, is SQTIHQWPATLVQPVGSPLSLECTVEGTSNPNLYWYRQAAGRGLQLLFYSVGIGQISSEVPQNLSASRPQDRQFILSSKKLLLSDSGFYLCAWRTGVNGYTFGSGTRLTVV.

The rearrangement joins TRBV25-1 to TRBJ2-1; D not resolved. The CDR3 is 14 amino acids. Looked up from germline, CDR1 is MGHDK and CDR2 is SYGVNS. Trimming took off 3 bases at V and 5 bases at J, with 11 bases between the two ends. Written as DNA, the CDR3 is TGTGCCAGCAGTGATTATGCGGTCGACAATGAGCAGTTCTTC. This sequence encodes CASSDYAVDNEQFF.

Only a few counts were recorded for this clone. J is TRBJ1-5 and V is TRBV29-1, with 8 bases lining up with TRBD1. V was pared by 5 bases and J by 1 base, with 4 bases of the junction left unmatched. The length of the CDR3 is 14 residues. In germline, CDR1 is SQVTM, CDR2 ANQGSEA. The CDR3 region is CSVWTGISNQPQHF. The CDR3 DNA reads as TGCAGCGTTTGGACAGGGATCAGCAATCAGCCCCAGCATTTT.

The genes are TRBV27 and TRBJ1-5; 8 nucleotides agree with TRBD1. This CDR3 region has 17 residues. The junction had 9 bases not matched to a gene; V was cut back by 4 bases and J by 1 base. Germline values: CDR1 MNHEY, CDR2 SMNVEV (reference sequence). The CDR3 loop is CASSSGQGGMSNQPQHF. CDR3 nucleotides: TGTGCCAGCAGTTCCGGACAGGGAGGAATGAGCAATCAGCCCCAGCATTTT.

This chain joins TRBV29-1 and TRBJ2-3; unclear D gene. V was trimmed by 5 bases and J by 4 bases, leaving 7 bases between them. This CDR3 region has 11 residues. Germline CDR1 and CDR2: SQVTM and ANQGSEA. The CDR3 DNA reads TGCAGCGTTCCAGGCCCAGATACGCAGTATTTT. This sequence encodes CSVPGPDTQYF.

The chain links TRBV27 to TRBJ1-2, with 7 bases aligning to TRBD1. Germline V CDR1 and CDR2: MNHEY, SMNVEV (reference sequence). The CDR3 has 12 amino acids. Trimming at V came to 8 bases and at J to 0 bases, leaving 0 bases not matched to a gene. In DNA form, the CDR3 reads TGTGCCAGCGGGACAGCTAACTATGGCTACACCTTC. It codes for CASGTANYGYTF.

The chain is built from TRBV5-8 and TRBJ1-4, with D tentatively TRBD1 (5 bases). The CDR3 extends over 15 amino acids. The ends were cut back, 0 bases at V and 7 bases at J, with 13 bases in the middle. Per germline, CDR1 SGHTS and CDR2 YDEGEE. In DNA form, the CDR3 reads TGTGCCAGCAGCTTGGAGACAGTCCTCGGTGAAAAACTGTTTTTT. Translating it yields CASSLETVLGEKLFF.

The chain employs TRBV2 and TRBJ2-3; 8 nucleotides align to TRBD1. CDR1 and CDR2 (germline): SNHLY, FYNNEI. V trimming: 11 bases; J trimming: 6 bases; junction bases outside the gene matches: 4. This CDR3 is built from 11 residues. The CDR3 region is CAGTGGDTQYF. The CDR3 coding sequence is TGTGCCGGTACAGGGGGGGATACGCAGTATTTT.

The chain combines TRBV30 with TRBJ2-3; 7 nucleotides line up with TRBD1. CDR1 is GTSNPN, CDR2 SVGIG, per germline (reference sequence). Trimming cost V 8 bases and J 4 bases; bases outside gene matches: 6. There are 12 residues in the CDR3. The CDR3 spells CALRQGADTQYF. The DNA for the CDR3 is TGTGCCCTACGACAGGGAGCAGATACGCAGTATTTT.

V usage is TRBV3-1 (or the pseudogene TRBV3-2) and J usage is TRBJ1-2; possibly TRBD1 for D (6 bases). V lost 7 bases, J lost 8 bases, and 17 bases lay in between. The CDR3 totals 13 residues. Germline CDR1 and CDR2: LGHDT and YNNKEL (reference sequence). This CDR3 is CASTQVGARGYTF. The CDR3 nucleotides read TGTGCCAGCACTCAAGTGGGGGCTCGAGGCTACACCTTC.

This chain links TRBV7-8 with TRBJ1-6; no firm D call. In germline, CDR1 is SGHVS, CDR2 FQNEAQ. Trimming pared 1 base from V and 9 bases from J, leaving 10 bases between. CDR3 length: 14 residues. DNA for the CDR3: TGTGCCAGCAGCTTAGATATAGTCCGTTCACCCCTCCACTTT. It yields the protein CASSLDIVRSPLHF. The variable domain in full, with the rest retrieved from reference TRBV7-8 and TRBJ1-6, is GAGVSQSPRYKVAKRGQDVALRCDPISGHVSLFWYQQALGQGPEFLTYFQNEAQLDKSGLPSDRFFAERPEGSVSTLKIQRTQQEDSAVYLCASSLDIVRSPLHFGNGTRLTVT.

This rearrangement joins TRBV7-9 to TRBJ2-5; possibly TRBD2 for D (5 bases). The CDR3 loop spans 14 amino acids. CDR1 is SEHNR, CDR2 FQNEAQ, per germline (reference sequence). V dropped 3 bases and J dropped 0 bases, with 8 bases sitting between them. The CDR3 spells CASSFVRDQETQYF. CDR3 sequence (DNA): TGTGCCAGCAGCTTCGTGAGGGACCAAGAGACCCAGTACTTC.

J is TRBJ2-1 and V is TRBV24-1, with 7 positions matching TRBD1. V lost 5 bases, J lost 6 bases, and 12 bases stayed unmatched. The germline V gene has CDR1 KGHDR and CDR2 SFDVKD. CDR3 length equals 16 residues. Written as DNA, the CDR3 is TGTGCCACCAGTGGACAGGGTGGTACCCTCCTCAATGAGCAGTTCTTC. Protein sequence: CATSGQGGTLLNEQFF.

The genes are TRBV7-8 and TRBJ1-2, with 7 positions matching TRBD1. Trimming removed 1 base from V and 6 bases from J; junction bases left unmatched: 5. Germline lookup yields CDR1 SGHVS and CDR2 FQNEAQ. The CDR3 is 14 amino acids. DNA of the CDR3: TGTGCCAGCAGCTTAGAGGGACAGACGAATGGCTACACCTTC. Amino acids: CASSLEGQTNGYTF.